The rows below give T cell receptor beta chains drawn from one sample of a study of blood T cells in healthy people across ages. TCRdb reprocessed the 5' RACE reads via MiXCR and lists one record per CDR3 protein. Of over 550,000 distinct CDR3 sequences listed, 25% to 30% were seen once; the top ten hold approximately 15%. Sequencing was done on a sample of blood. The receptors were gathered from a woman aged 80 or over in good health. CDR3s include the opening cysteine and the closing phenylalanine or tryptophan. Fields, in order: D gene, CDR3 length, J gene, clone size, V gene, CDR3 protein, CDR3 DNA. D genes are given only for firm matches. Not every row has a clone size; where given, it reads once, few, many or a size class.

D: .
length: 14
J: TRBJ1-5
size: .
V: TRBV12-3/TRBV12-4
CDR3: CASSSRTANQPQHF
DNA: TGTGCCAGCAGTTCTAGGACAGCTAATCAGCCCCAGCATTTT

D: .
length: 12
J: TRBJ1-1
size: .
V: TRBV2
CDR3: CASSFRHSEAFF
DNA: TGTGCCAGCAGTTTTAGACACTCTGAAGCTTTCTTT

D: TRBD1
length: 13
J: TRBJ2-4
size: .
V: TRBV7-2
CDR3: CASSSGQGNIQYF
DNA: TGTGCCAGCAGCTCGGGACAGGGGAACATTCAGTACTTC

D: TRBD1
length: 15
J: TRBJ2-2
size: .
V: TRBV2
CDR3: CASSLNRGVTGELFF
DNA: TGTGCCAGCAGCCTCAACAGGGGAGTCACCGGGGAGCTGTTTTTT

D: .
length: 14
J: TRBJ2-5
size: .
V: TRBV7-2
CDR3: CASSSGQIRETQYF
DNA: TGTGCCAGCAGTTCCGGACAGATCCGAGAGACCCAGTACTTC

D: .
length: 13
J: TRBJ2-7
size: many
V: TRBV28
CDR3: CASSLIRGYEQYF
DNA: TGTGCCAGCAGTTTAATTCGGGGCTACGAGCAGTACTTC

D: TRBD1
length: 15
J: TRBJ1-2
size: .
V: TRBV20-1
CDR3: CSARGRTGGSDGYTF
DNA: TGCAGTGCTAGGGGCCGGACAGGGGGCTCTGATGGCTACACCTTC

D: TRBD2
length: 15
J: TRBJ2-5
size: few
V: TRBV5-1
CDR3: CASSSGLAGGNEQYF
DNA: TGCGCCAGCAGCTCGGGACTAGCGGGGGGGAATGAGCAGTACTTC

D: .
length: 14
J: TRBJ2-2
size: many
V: TRBV4-2
CDR3: CASSQNIPTGELFF
DNA: TGTGCCAGCAGCCAAAACATCCCAACCGGGGAGCTGTTTTTT

D: TRBD2
length: 17
J: TRBJ2-3
size: many
V: TRBV28
CDR3: CASSSLGAAGVSDTQYF
DNA: TGTGCCAGCAGTTCCCTCGGAGCGGCGGGGGTATCAGATACGCAGTATTTT

D: .
length: 14
J: TRBJ1-6
size: few
V: TRBV6-6
CDR3: CASSYSDGGSPLHF
DNA: TGTGCCAGCAGTTACTCGGACGGGGGTTCACCCCTCCACTTT

D: .
length: 15
J: TRBJ1-5
size: few
V: TRBV5-1
CDR3: CASSLDSGGDQPQHF
DNA: TGCGCCAGCAGCTTAGATTCTGGGGGCGATCAGCCCCAGCATTTT

D: TRBD1
length: 17
J: TRBJ2-7
size: once
V: TRBV12-3/TRBV12-4
CDR3: CASSYTSPGQISYEQYF
DNA: TGTGCCAGCAGTTATACTTCGCCGGGACAGATCTCCTACGAGCAGTACTTC

D: .
length: 15
J: TRBJ2-1
size: .
V: TRBV27
CDR3: CASSSQISSYNEQFF
DNA: TGTGCCAGCAGTTCCCAGATCAGCTCCTACAATGAGCAGTTCTTC

D: TRBD2
length: 15
J: TRBJ2-5
size: .
V: TRBV19
CDR3: CASSSGGLIQEAQYF
DNA: TGTGCCAGTTCGAGCGGGGGCCTAATCCAAGAGGCCCAGTACTTC

D: .
length: 16
J: TRBJ2-3
size: many
V: TRBV5-6
CDR3: CASSFGLEGLTDTQYF
DNA: TGTGCCAGCAGCTTCGGACTGGAGGGATTGACAGATACGCAGTATTTT

D: .
length: 10
J: TRBJ1-1
size: few
V: TRBV6-6
CDR3: CASTGPWAFF
DNA: TGTGCCAGCACAGGGCCATGGGCTTTCTTT

D: .
length: 15
J: TRBJ1-2
size: many
V: TRBV6-2/TRBV6-3
CDR3: CASSYSDRANYGYTF
DNA: TGTGCCAGCAGTTACTCAGACAGAGCTAACTATGGCTACACCTTC

D: .
length: 16
J: TRBJ2-2
size: .
V: TRBV5-1
CDR3: CASSLVQAADTGELFF
DNA: TGCGCCAGCAGCTTGGTTCAGGCGGCGGACACCGGGGAGCTGTTTTTT

D: TRBD2
length: 17
J: TRBJ2-4
size: .
V: TRBV4-2
CDR3: CASSQEFGAGGQNIQYF
DNA: TGTGCCAGCAGCCAAGAATTTGGTGCGGGGGGACAAAACATTCAGTACTTC

D: .
length: 14
J: TRBJ2-7
size: once
V: TRBV29-1
CDR3: CSVELAGSSYEQYF
DNA: TGCAGCGTTGAGTTGGCAGGGAGCTCCTACGAGCAGTACTTC

D: .
length: 15
J: TRBJ2-3
size: many
V: TRBV11-3
CDR3: CASSLEGTEGDTQYF
DNA: TGTGCCAGCAGCTTAGAAGGCACGGAGGGGGATACGCAGTATTTT

D: TRBD2
length: 13
J: TRBJ2-1
size: .
V: TRBV20-1
CDR3: CSASSGKENEQFF
DNA: TGCAGTGCTAGTAGCGGGAAGGAAAATGAGCAGTTCTTC

D: TRBD1
length: 17
J: TRBJ2-5
size: few
V: TRBV3-1
CDR3: CASSFRSGTGGLDEQYF
DNA: TGTGCCAGCAGCTTTCGTTCCGGGACAGGGGGTTTAGATGAGCAGTACTTC

D: .
length: 17
J: TRBJ2-2
size: .
V: TRBV4-1
CDR3: CASSQDRGDSYTGELFF
DNA: TGCGCCAGCAGCCAAGATCGGGGGGACAGTTACACCGGGGAGCTGTTTTTT

D: TRBD1
length: 13
J: TRBJ1-2
size: many
V: TRBV7-9
CDR3: CASSEQGADGYTF
DNA: TGTGCCAGCAGCGAACAGGGGGCGGATGGCTACACCTTC

D: TRBD2
length: 14
J: TRBJ2-3
size: many
V: TRBV2
CDR3: CASRPGTSADTQYF
DNA: TGTGCCAGCCGACCCGGGACTAGCGCAGATACGCAGTATTTT

D: .
length: 12
J: TRBJ1-1
size: few
V: TRBV5-6
CDR3: CASSFPGIRAFF
DNA: TGTGCCAGCAGCTTCCCAGGGATACGAGCTTTCTTT

D: .
length: 15
J: TRBJ1-1
size: .
V: TRBV7-9
CDR3: CASSSSGRGNTEAFF
DNA: TGTGCCAGCAGCTCTTCGGGCCGAGGGAACACTGAAGCTTTCTTT

D: TRBD1
length: 14
J: TRBJ2-4
size: .
V: TRBV3-1
CDR3: CASGPPGTDGEQYF
DNA: TGTGCCAGCGGCCCTCCCGGGACAGACGGTGAGCAGTACTTC